The source of this TCR beta chain is a study of OX40 agonist ivuxolimab in advanced cancers. Study-wide background: Each patient was given ivuxolimab into a vein every 2 weeks, at 0.01 to 10 mg/kg.

As regards this clone: Antigen unknown.

V dropped 7 bases and J dropped 7 bases, with 14 bases sitting between them. In germline, CDR1 is LNHDA, CDR2 SQIVND (reference sequence). The CDR3 contains 13 residues. Study-wide results and limits: Determination of antigen specificity was not performed for the expanded peripheral T cells.

The method was immunoSEQ multiplex PCR; TCRdb's version includes in-frame clones alone and lacks a portion of them. The data hold tens of thousands of clones, with over 60% observed a single time. The chain has TRBV19 and TRBJ2-4; D perhaps matches TRBD1 (6 bases). The TCR sequence derives from an adult with an advanced solid tumor such as melanoma, head and neck, liver or kidney cancer. Sequenced material: CD4+ or CD8+ T cells sorted from blood, taken in a trial of the OX40 agonist ivuxolimab. Here the CDR3 reads CASKPRGGNIQYF. The CDR3 bases are TGTGCCAGTAAGCCCAGGGGTGGGAACATTCAGTACTTC.